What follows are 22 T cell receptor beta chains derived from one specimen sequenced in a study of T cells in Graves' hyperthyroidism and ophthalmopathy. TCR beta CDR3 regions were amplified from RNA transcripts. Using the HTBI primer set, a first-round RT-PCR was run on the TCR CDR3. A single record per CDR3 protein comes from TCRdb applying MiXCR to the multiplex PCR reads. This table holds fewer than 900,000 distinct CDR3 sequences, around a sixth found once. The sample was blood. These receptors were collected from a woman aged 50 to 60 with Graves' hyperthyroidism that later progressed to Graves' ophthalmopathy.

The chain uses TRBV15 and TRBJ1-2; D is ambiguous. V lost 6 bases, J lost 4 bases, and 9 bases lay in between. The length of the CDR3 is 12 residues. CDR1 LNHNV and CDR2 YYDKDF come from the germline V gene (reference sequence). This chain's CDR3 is CATSKGSYGYTF. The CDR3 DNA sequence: TGTGCCACCAGTAAAGGTTCCTATGGCTACACCTTC.

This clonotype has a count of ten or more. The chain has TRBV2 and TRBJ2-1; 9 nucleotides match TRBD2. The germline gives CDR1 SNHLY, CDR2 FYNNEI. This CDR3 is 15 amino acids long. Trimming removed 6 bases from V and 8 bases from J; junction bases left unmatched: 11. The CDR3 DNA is TGTGCCAGCAGGTCCGGGAGCGGGGGGCTCGATGAGCAGTTCTTC. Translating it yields CASRSGSGGLDEQFF.

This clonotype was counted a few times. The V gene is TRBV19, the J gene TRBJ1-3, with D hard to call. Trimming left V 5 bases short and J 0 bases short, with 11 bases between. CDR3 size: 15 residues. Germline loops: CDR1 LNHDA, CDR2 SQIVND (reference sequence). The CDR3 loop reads CASSFPRNSGNTIYF. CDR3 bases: TGTGCCAGTAGTTTTCCACGGAACTCTGGAAACACCATATATTTT. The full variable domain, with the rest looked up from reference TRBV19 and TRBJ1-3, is DGGITQSPKYLFRKEGQNVTLSCEQNLNHDAMYWYRQDPGQGLRLIYYSQIVNDFQKGDIAEGYSVSREKKESFPLTVTSAQKNPTAFYLCASSFPRNSGNTIYFGEGSWLTVV.

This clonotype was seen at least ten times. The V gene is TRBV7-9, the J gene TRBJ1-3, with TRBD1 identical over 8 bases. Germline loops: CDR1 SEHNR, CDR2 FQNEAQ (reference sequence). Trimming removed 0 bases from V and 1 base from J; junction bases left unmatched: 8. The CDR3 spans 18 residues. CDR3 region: CASSLAPGQEGSGNTIYF. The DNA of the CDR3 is TGTGCCAGCAGCTTAGCGCCGGGACAGGAGGGGTCTGGAAACACCATATATTTT.

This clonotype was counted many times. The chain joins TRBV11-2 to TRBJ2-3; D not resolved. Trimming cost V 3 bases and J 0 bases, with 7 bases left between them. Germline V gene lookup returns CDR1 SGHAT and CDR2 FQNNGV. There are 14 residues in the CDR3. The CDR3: CASSFVTSTDTQYF. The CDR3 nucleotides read TGTGCCAGCAGCTTCGTTACGAGCACAGATACGCAGTATTTT. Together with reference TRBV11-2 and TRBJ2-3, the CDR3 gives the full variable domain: EAGVAQSPRYKIIEKRQSVAFWCNPISGHATLYWYQQILGQGPKLLIQFQNNGVVDDSQLPKDRFSAERLKGVDSTLKIQPAKLEDSAVYLCASSFVTSTDTQYFGPGTRLTVL.

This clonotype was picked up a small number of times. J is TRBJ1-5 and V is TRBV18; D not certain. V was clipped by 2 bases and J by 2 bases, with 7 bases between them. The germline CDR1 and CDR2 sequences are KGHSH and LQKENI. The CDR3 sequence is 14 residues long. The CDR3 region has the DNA TGTGCCAGCTCACCAGATCAGGGCAATCAGCCCCAGCATTTT. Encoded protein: CASSPDQGNQPQHF.

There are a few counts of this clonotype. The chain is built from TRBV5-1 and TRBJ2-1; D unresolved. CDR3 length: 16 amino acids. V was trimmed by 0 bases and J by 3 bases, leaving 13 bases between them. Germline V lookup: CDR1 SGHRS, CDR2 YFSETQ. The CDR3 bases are TGCGCCAGCAGCTTGGCCGCCGGGTCAAGCTACAATGAGCAGTTCTTC. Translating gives CASSLAAGSSYNEQFF.

The CDR3 reads CSARPQTSGTYEQYF. CDR3 bases: TGCAGTGCTAGACCGCAGACTAGCGGCACCTACGAGCAGTACTTC. V and J are TRBV20-1 and TRBJ2-7; TRBD2 agrees at 9 bases. CDR1 DFQATT and CDR2 SNEGSKA come from the germline V gene (reference sequence). The CDR3 totals 15 residues. With 2 bases clipped from V and 2 bases from J, the junction kept 7 bases outside the gene matches.

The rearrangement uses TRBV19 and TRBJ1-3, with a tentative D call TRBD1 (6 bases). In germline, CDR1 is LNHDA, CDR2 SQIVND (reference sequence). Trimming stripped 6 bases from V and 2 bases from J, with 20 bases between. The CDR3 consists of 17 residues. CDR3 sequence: CASSRPTGGATGNTIYF. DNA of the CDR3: TGTGCCAGTAGCAGACCTACGGGGGGCGCGACTGGAAACACCATATATTTT.

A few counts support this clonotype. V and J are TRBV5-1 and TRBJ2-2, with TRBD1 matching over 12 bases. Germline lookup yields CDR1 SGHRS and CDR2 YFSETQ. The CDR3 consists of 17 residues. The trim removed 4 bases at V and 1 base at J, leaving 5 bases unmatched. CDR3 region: CASSQGQGALNTGELFF. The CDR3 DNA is TGCGCCAGCAGCCAGGGACAGGGGGCTTTGAACACCGGGGAGCTGTTTTTT.

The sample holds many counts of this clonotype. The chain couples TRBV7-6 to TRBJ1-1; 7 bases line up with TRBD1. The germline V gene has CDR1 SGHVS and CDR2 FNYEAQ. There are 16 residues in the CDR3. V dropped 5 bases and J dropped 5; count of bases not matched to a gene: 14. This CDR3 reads CASSPRRQGRGTEAFF. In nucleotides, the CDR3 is TGTGCCAGCAGCCCGCGCCGACAGGGAAGAGGGACTGAAGCTTTCTTT.

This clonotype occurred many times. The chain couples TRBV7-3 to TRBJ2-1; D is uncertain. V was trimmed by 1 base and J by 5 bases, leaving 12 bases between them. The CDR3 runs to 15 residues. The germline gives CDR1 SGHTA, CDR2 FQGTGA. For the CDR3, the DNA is TGTGCCAGCAGCTTAAGGGCCCACGAGAACAATGAGCAGTTCTTC. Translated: CASSLRAHENNEQFF.

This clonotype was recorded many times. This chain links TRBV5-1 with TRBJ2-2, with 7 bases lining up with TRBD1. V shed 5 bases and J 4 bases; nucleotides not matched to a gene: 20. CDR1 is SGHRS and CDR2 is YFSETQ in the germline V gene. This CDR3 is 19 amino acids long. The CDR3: CASRTGPRIATGSTGELFF. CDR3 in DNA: TGCGCCAGCAGGACGGGGCCGAGGATCGCGACAGGGTCCACCGGGGAGCTGTTTTTT. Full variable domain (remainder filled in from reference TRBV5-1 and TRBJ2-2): KAGVTQTPRYLIKTRGQQVTLSCSPISGHRSVSWYQQTPGQGLQFLFEYFSETQRNKGNFPGRFSGRQFSNSRSEMNVSTLELGDSALYLCASRTGPRIATGSTGELFFGEGSRLTVL.

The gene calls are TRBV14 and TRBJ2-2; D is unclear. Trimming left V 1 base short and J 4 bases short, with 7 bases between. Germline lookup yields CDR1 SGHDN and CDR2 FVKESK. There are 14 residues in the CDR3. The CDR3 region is CASSQGPVTGELFF. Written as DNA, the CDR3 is TGTGCCAGCAGCCAAGGGCCCGTCACCGGGGAGCTGTTTTTT.

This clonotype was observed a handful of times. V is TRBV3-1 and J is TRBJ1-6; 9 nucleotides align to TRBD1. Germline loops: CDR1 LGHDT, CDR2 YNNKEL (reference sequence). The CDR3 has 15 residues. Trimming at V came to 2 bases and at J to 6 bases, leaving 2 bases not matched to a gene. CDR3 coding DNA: TGTGCCAGCAGCCAATCGACAGGGGGTAATTCACCCCTCCACTTT. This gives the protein CASSQSTGGNSPLHF.

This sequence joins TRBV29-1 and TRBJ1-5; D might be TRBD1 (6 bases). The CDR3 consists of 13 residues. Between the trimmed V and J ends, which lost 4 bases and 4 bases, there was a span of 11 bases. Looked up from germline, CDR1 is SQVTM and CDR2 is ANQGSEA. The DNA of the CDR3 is TGCAGCGTTGCAGGGGAACAGAATCAGCCCCAGCATTTT. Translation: CSVAGEQNQPQHF.

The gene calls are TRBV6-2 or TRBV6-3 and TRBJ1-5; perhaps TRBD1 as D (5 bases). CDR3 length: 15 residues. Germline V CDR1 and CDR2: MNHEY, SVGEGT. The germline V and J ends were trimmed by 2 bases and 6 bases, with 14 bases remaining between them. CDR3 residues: CASSYGREAGQPQHF. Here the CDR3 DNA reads TGTGCCAGCAGTTACGGCAGGGAGGCGGGTCAGCCCCAGCATTTT.

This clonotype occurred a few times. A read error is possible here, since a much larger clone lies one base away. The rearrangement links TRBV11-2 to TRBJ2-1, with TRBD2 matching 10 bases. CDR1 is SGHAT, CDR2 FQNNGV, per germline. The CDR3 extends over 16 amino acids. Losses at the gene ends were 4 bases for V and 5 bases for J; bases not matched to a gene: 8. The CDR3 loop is CASSSLAGGDHNEQFF. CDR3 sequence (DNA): TGTGCCAGCAGCTCCTTAGCGGGGGGCGATCACAATGAGCAGTTCTTC.

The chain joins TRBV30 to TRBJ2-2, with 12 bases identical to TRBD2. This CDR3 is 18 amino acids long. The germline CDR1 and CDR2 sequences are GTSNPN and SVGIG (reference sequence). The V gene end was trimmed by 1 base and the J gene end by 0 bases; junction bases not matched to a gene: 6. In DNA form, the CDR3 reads TGTGCCTGGAGTGGGTGGACTAGCGGGGCTTCGAACACCGGGGAGCTGTTTTTT. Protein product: CAWSGWTSGASNTGELFF.

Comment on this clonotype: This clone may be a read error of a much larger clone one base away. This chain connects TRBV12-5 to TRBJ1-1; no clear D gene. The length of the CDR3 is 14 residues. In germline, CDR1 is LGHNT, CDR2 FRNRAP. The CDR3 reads CASGLEGWYTKAFF. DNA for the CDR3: TGTGCTAGTGGTTTGGAGGGCTGGTACACTAAAGCTTTCTTT.

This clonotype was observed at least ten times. DNA of the CDR3: TGTGCCAGCAGCCTCAGTACGAACACTGAAGCTTTCTTT. Amino acids: CASSLSTNTEAFF. The rearrangement links TRBV27 to TRBJ1-1, with unresolved D. Trimming took 6 bases from V and 1 from J, leaving 9 bases between them. The germline gives CDR1 MNHEY, CDR2 SMNVEV (reference sequence). The CDR3 contains 13 residues.

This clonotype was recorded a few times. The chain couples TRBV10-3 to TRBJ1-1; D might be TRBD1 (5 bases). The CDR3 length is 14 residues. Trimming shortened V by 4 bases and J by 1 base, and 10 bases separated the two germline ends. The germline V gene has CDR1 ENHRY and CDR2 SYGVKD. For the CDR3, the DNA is TGTGCCATCAGTGGAGTCGGGGGGAACACTGAAGCTTTCTTT. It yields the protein CAISGVGGNTEAFF.